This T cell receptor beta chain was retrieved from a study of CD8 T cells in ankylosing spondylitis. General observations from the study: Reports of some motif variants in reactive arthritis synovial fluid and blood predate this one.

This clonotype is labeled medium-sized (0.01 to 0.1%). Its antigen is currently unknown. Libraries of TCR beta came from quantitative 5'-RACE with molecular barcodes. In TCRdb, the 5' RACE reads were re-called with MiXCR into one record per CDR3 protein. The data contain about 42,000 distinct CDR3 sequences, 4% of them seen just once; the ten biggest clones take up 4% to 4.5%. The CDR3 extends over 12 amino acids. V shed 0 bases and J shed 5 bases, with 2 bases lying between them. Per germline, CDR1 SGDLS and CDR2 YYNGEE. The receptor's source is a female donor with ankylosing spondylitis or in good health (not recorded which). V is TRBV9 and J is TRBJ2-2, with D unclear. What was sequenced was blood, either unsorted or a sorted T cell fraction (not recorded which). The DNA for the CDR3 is TGTGCCAGCAGCGTAGCTACCGGGGAGCTGTTTTTT. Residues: CASSVATGELFF. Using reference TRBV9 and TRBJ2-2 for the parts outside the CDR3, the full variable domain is DSGVTQTPKHLITATGQRVTLRCSPRSGDLSVYWYQQSLDQGLQFLIQYYNGEERAKGNILERFSAQQFPDLHSELNLSSLELGDSALYFCASSVATGELFFGEGSRLTVL.